This is a list of T cell receptor beta chains from one sample in a study of T cells after yellow fever vaccination. TCRdb reprocessed the 5' RACE reads with MiXCR, giving one entry per CDR3 protein. The sample has under 550,000 distinct CDR3 sequences; just over 20% are singletons. The sequences come from PBMCs, collected roughly 20 days after the first yellow fever vaccination. Receptor source: a man between 18 and 29 years old who received the YFV17D yellow fever vaccine. The CDR3 runs from the conserved cysteine through the conserved F or W. The order of the fields is J gene, clone size, D gene, V gene, CDR3 DNA, CDR3 protein. A D gene is named only where the DNA matches it firmly. Expanded clones are given a class, and other clones once, few, many or no size at all.

>TRBJ1-4|.|.|TRBV5-1
TGCGCCAGCAGCGGGGGTGCAGAGGATGAAAAACTGTTTTTT
CASSGGAEDEKLFF
>TRBJ2-5|few|.|TRBV7-7
TGTGCCAGCAGCTTAGGGTACAGGGTACAAGAGACCCAGTACTTC
CASSLGYRVQETQYF
>TRBJ2-1|few|TRBD1|TRBV5-1
TGCGCCAGCAGCTCCCCGGACAGGGCGAATGAGCAGTTCTTC
CASSSPDRANEQFF
>TRBJ2-5|.|.|TRBV6-2/TRBV6-3
TGTGCCAGCAGTTACGCAGGGACAGCCACATTGGGGGGCCAGTACTTC
CASSYAGTATLGGQYF
>TRBJ2-7|.|TRBD2|TRBV6-1
TGTGCCAGCAGCCGCAAAGCGGGGGGTTACTACGAGCAGTACTTC
CASSRKAGGYYEQYF
>TRBJ1-1|.|.|TRBV4-3
TGCGCCAGCAGCCAAGGGGCGAAGAACACTGAAGCTTTCTTT
CASSQGAKNTEAFF
>TRBJ2-5|.|TRBD1|TRBV7-2
TGTGCCAGCAGCTTTACAGGGGTGAAAGAGACCCAGTACTTC
CASSFTGVKETQYF
>TRBJ2-1|.|TRBD2|TRBV7-9
TGTGCCAGCAGCGTGGGGACTAGCGGAGTAGATGAGCAGTTCTTC
CASSVGTSGVDEQFF
>TRBJ2-1|few|.|TRBV24-1
TGTGCCACCAGTGATAGAAATGCGGGACAGTTCAACAATGAGCAGTTCTTC
CATSDRNAGQFNNEQFF
>TRBJ2-5|few|.|TRBV5-6
TGTGCCAGCAGCTTGGTAACTACCCAAGAGACCCAGTACTTC
CASSLVTTQETQYF
>TRBJ1-1|.|.|TRBV6-5
TGTGCCAGCAGTTATCACCCGCGGGACACTGAAGCTTTCTTT
CASSYHPRDTEAFF
>TRBJ2-1|.|.|TRBV20-1
TGCAGTGCTAGAGCCCAATGGCATGAGCAGTTCTTC
CSARAQWHEQFF
>TRBJ2-7|.|.|TRBV3-1
TGTGCCAGCAGCCAAGATCGAAACAGCTACGAGCAGTACTTC
CASSQDRNSYEQYF
>TRBJ2-3|.|.|TRBV7-2
TGTGCCAGCAACCCCTGGAGCGGCACTAGCACAGATACGCAGTATTTT
CASNPWSGTSTDTQYF
>TRBJ2-3|few|.|TRBV20-1
TGCAGTGCTAGTTCCGGGGGCAACACAGATACGCAGTATTTT
CSASSGGNTDTQYF